This entry lists 3 T cell receptor beta chains sequenced from one sample in a study of T cells after yellow fever vaccination. From the 5' RACE reads, TCRdb called clonotypes with MiXCR, one entry per CDR3 protein. The sample lists about 550,000 distinct CDR3 sequences, approximately 21% occurring once. The material was PBMCs, obtained 15 days after the yellow fever booster vaccination. The receptors derive from a man under 40 who received the YFV17D yellow fever vaccine.

The V gene is TRBV28, the J gene TRBJ2-5; 7 bases are shared with TRBD1. With V trimmed by 2 bases and J by 4 bases, 7 bases remained unmatched. Germline-derived CDR1 and CDR2 are MDHEN and SYDVKM. There are 15 residues in the CDR3. The CDR3 DNA reads TGTGCCAGCAGTTTACGCAGGGGGTATCGAGAGACCCAGTACTTC. Translating it yields CASSLRRGYRETQYF.

There are a few counts of this clonotype. V is TRBV20-1 and J is TRBJ2-7, with 9 bases fitting TRBD2. CDR1 and CDR2 (germline): DFQATT, SNEGSKA (reference sequence). This CDR3 spans 13 amino acids. The ends lost 3 bases at V and 4 bases at J; junction bases unmatched: 4. CDR3 protein: CSASRGLAYEQYF. The CDR3, as DNA: TGCAGTGCTAGTCGCGGACTAGCGTACGAGCAGTACTTC.

This chain joins TRBV6-2 or TRBV6-3 and TRBJ2-3; D is perhaps TRBD2 (5 bases). CDR1 is MNHEY, CDR2 SVGEGT, per germline. The CDR3 is made up of 14 amino acids. The ends were cut back, 7 bases at V and 2 bases at J, with 13 bases in the middle. In DNA form, the CDR3 reads TGTGCCAGCACGACCACTAGTCACACAGATACGCAGTATTTT. Translated, it gives CASTTTSHTDTQYF.